What follows are 17 T cell receptor beta chains derived from one specimen sequenced in a study of T cell changes during pregnancy in multiple sclerosis. The table came from immunoSEQ multiplex PCR; TCRdb's copy has only in-frame clones and leaves some out. The sample lists around 80,000 clones, about 90% occurring once. Source: peripheral blood, taken before pregnancy. Receptors originate from a female donor with multiple sclerosis, enrolled in a pregnancy study.

The table lists this clone with a count of one. The rearrangement joins TRBV28 to TRBJ2-2, with 8 bases that match TRBD2. V lost 5 bases, J lost 4 bases, and 9 bases stayed unmatched. The CDR3 has 16 amino acids. The germline V gene encodes CDR1 MDHEN and CDR2 SYDVKM. CDR3 nucleotides: TGTGCCAGCAGTCGGTCGGGGGGGCCTAGCACCGGGGAGCTGTTTTTT. Protein product: CASSRSGGPSTGELFF.

This rearrangement joins TRBV14 to TRBJ2-1; the match to TRBD1 covers 7 bases. Germline-derived CDR1 and CDR2 are SGHDN and FVKESK. With 0 bases clipped from V and 3 bases from J, the junction kept 8 bases outside the gene matches. The CDR3 consists of 17 residues. The chain's CDR3 is CASSQDRMDRFYNEQFF. The DNA of the CDR3 is TGTGCCAGCAGCCAAGATCGAATGGACAGGTTCTACAATGAGCAGTTCTTC.

This chain joins TRBV7-6 and TRBJ2-2; D not certain. Germline V gene sequence: CDR1 SGHVS, CDR2 FNYEAQ. The CDR3 extends over 16 amino acids. V was cut by 1 base and J by 5 bases, with 14 bases left in between. The CDR3 protein is CASSLVGLQLTGELFF. In DNA, the CDR3 is TGTGCCAGCAGCTTAGTCGGTCTCCAACTGACCGGGGAGCTGTTTTTT. Drawing the rest from reference TRBV7-6 and TRBJ2-2, the complete variable domain is GAGVSQSPRYKVTKRGQDVALRCDPISGHVSLYWYRQALGQGPEFLTYFNYEAQQDKSGLPNDRFSAERPEGSISTLTIQRTEQRDSAMYRCASSLVGLQLTGELFFGEGSRLTVL.

The CDR3: CSVEDPEKDSYEQYF. The CDR3 DNA is TGCAGCGTTGAAGACCCGGAGAAGGACTCCTACGAGCAGTACTTC. This sequence joins TRBV29-1 and TRBJ2-7; the D is unclear. V lost 0 bases, J lost 0 bases, and 12 bases lay in between. The CDR3 totals 15 residues. Looked up from germline, CDR1 is SQVTM and CDR2 is ANQGSEA.

The chain joins TRBV19 to TRBJ1-2, with D tentatively TRBD1 (6 bases). This CDR3 contains 15 residues. Trimming cost V 3 bases and J 7 bases, with 18 bases left between them. Germline assignment: CDR1 LNHDA and CDR2 SQIVND (reference sequence). Here the CDR3 reads CASSISVGQTRGYTF. The CDR3 DNA reads as TGTGCCAGTAGTATTAGTGTCGGACAGACCCGTGGCTACACCTTC.

CDR3 sequence (DNA): TGTGCCAGCTCCCCCTCCGGAGTATTAACTATGGGCTACACCTTC. Encoded protein: CASSPSGVLTMGYTF. This chain connects TRBV18 to TRBJ1-2, with D unclear. This CDR3 has 15 amino acids. Germline CDR1 and CDR2: KGHSH and LQKENI. The V end was cut by 6 bases, the J end by 8 bases, with 22 bases between.

The chain joins TRBV5-1 to TRBJ2-1, with 16 bases identical to TRBD2. Germline assignment: CDR1 SGHRS and CDR2 YFSETQ. V shed 4 bases and J 4 bases; nucleotides not matched to a gene: 2. The CDR3 contains 16 residues. Written as DNA, the CDR3 is TGCGCCAGCAGCGGGACTAGCGGGGGGGGTTACAATGAGCAGTTCTTC. Amino acids: CASSGTSGGGYNEQFF.

V usage is TRBV18 and J usage is TRBJ1-1; perhaps TRBD1 as D (6 bases). CDR1 is KGHSH and CDR2 is LQKENI in the germline V gene. V dropped 6 bases and J dropped 0 bases, with 14 bases sitting between them. This CDR3 comprises 15 residues. The CDR3 DNA is TGTGCCAGCTCGCCGCCGGACAGCATGAACACTGAAGCTTTCTTT. Protein sequence: CASSPPDSMNTEAFF.

The V and J genes are TRBV6-5 and TRBJ1-6; D not certain. Deletions cut 2 bases from V and 14 bases from J, with 7 bases between. Germline assignment: CDR1 MNHEY and CDR2 SVGAGI. The CDR3 has 11 residues. CDR3 sequence: CASSYGRTLHF. For the CDR3, the DNA is TGTGCCAGCAGTTACGGCAGAACCCTCCACTTT.

The rearrangement uses TRBV6-1 and TRBJ2-7; D is unresolved. Trimming removed 1 base at V and 4 bases at J, with 5 bases between. CDR1 and CDR2 (germline): MNHNS, SASEGT. The CDR3 contains 12 residues. CDR3 bases: TGTGCCAGCAGTGAAGAGCGATACGAGCAGTACTTC. This sequence encodes CASSEERYEQYF.

This chain links TRBV5-4 with TRBJ1-1; D not certain. The CDR3 totals 15 residues. CDR1 and CDR2 from the germline V gene are SGHNT and YYREEE (reference sequence). Trimming removed 0 bases from V and 5 bases from J, with 14 bases in between. The CDR3 spells CASSLAGYSNTEAFF. CDR3 DNA: TGTGCCAGCAGCTTGGCGGGTTACTCGAATACTGAAGCTTTCTTT. The complete variable domain, with remaining parts taken from reference TRBV5-4 and TRBJ1-1, reads ETGVTQSPTHLIKTRGQQVTLRCSSQSGHNTVSWYQQALGQGPQFIFQYYREEENGRGNFPPRFSGLQFPNYSSELNVNALELDDSALYLCASSLAGYSNTEAFFGQGTRLTVV.

This clone was counted between two and nine times. This sequence joins TRBV7-6 and TRBJ2-7; D is possibly TRBD2 (5 bases). CDR1 SGHVS and CDR2 FNYEAQ come from the germline V gene. Trimming removed 5 bases at V and 3 bases at J, with 11 bases between. The CDR3 spans 13 residues. CDR3 coding DNA: TGTGCCAGCAGCAGCGGACCAAACTACGAGCAGTACTTC. Its protein product is CASSSGPNYEQYF.

The chain links TRBV19 to TRBJ2-5; D is perhaps TRBD1 (6 bases). V was shortened by 0 bases and J by 1 base, with 15 bases between the two germline ends. This CDR3 contains 17 residues. Looked up from germline, CDR1 is LNHDA and CDR2 is SQIVND (reference sequence). In DNA form, the CDR3 reads TGTGCCAGTAGTATAGATCCACCAGGGGTTGGCCAAGAGACCCAGTACTTC. Its protein is CASSIDPPGVGQETQYF.

This clone occurred a few times. The chain has TRBV9 and TRBJ2-6, with D possibly TRBD2 on 6 matching bases. The V gene lost 1 base and the J gene lost 0 bases, with 11 bases spanning the gap. In germline, CDR1 is SGDLS, CDR2 YYNGEE. CDR3 length equals 17 residues. The CDR3 DNA follows: TGTGCCAGCAGCGTAAGGAGGGATCACTCTGGGGCCAACGTCCTGACTTTC. Protein product: CASSVRRDHSGANVLTF. The variable domain in full, completed from reference TRBV9 and TRBJ2-6, reads DSGVTQTPKHLITATGQRVTLRCSPRSGDLSVYWYQQSLDQGLQFLIQYYNGEERAKGNILERFSAQQFPDLHSELNLSSLELGDSALYFCASSVRRDHSGANVLTFGAGSRLTVL.

The chain couples TRBV5-1 to TRBJ2-2; 8 nucleotides line up with TRBD2. CDR3 length equals 16 residues. Looked up from germline, CDR1 is SGHRS and CDR2 is YFSETQ. V shed 4 bases and J 1 base; nucleotides not matched to a gene: 6. The CDR3 region is CASSDNLAGNTGELFF. The CDR3 bases are TGCGCCAGCAGCGACAATCTAGCGGGGAACACCGGGGAGCTGTTTTTT.

V gene TRBV6-5 combines with J gene TRBJ2-7; 8 bases are shared with TRBD1. The germline V gene has CDR1 MNHEY and CDR2 SVGAGI. Unmatched junction bases numbered 6, after V lost 3 bases and J lost 2 bases. The CDR3 has 15 residues. CDR3 residues: CASSYFRDRTYEQYF. The CDR3 bases are TGTGCCAGCAGTTATTTCCGGGACAGGACCTACGAGCAGTACTTC.

The chain couples TRBV19 to TRBJ2-1; 8 nucleotides match TRBD2. V lost 4 bases, J lost 2 bases, and 7 bases stayed unmatched. Looked up from germline, CDR1 is LNHDA and CDR2 is SQIVND (reference sequence). The CDR3 length is 16 residues. This CDR3 is CASSSIGTRPYNEQFF. CDR3 DNA sequence: TGTGCCAGTAGTAGTATCGGGACTAGACCCTACAATGAGCAGTTCTTC.